The clone carrying this TCR beta chain was recorded only once. The data are from a study of blood T cell repertoires in COVID-19. The wider study: From the United States, Italy and Spain came samples of acute and convalescent COVID-19. The cDNA or gDNA used as material had been derived from T cells, B-cell-depleted T cells, or PBMCs.

Per the authors' pipeline: Amplification of reference gene primers provided the estimated nucleated cell counts. Repertoires were generated with immunoSEQ multiplex PCR, while TCRdb's copy carries only in-frame clones and drops some. Clonal size and the V and J genes are those of that table, whereas D and trimming came from the DNA. The sample records 150,000 to 200,000 clones, 70% to 90% being singletons. Sequencing was performed on peripheral blood. This sequence originates from a man in his forties with acute or convalescent COVID-19.

The CDR3, as DNA: TGCAGCGTCGGCGGACAGGGGGCCCCTCTGGTCACCGGGGAGCTGTTTTTT. Its protein product is CSVGGQGAPLVTGELFF. The V call is TRBV29-1, the J call TRBJ2-2, with 11 positions matching TRBD1. CDR1 and CDR2 from the germline V gene are SQVTM and ANQGSEA. The CDR3 covers 17 residues. With V trimmed by 6 bases and J by 4 bases, 13 bases remained unmatched.